This TCR beta chain appears in the sequencing data of a study of cytomegalovirus exposure and HLA in healthy donors. Study conclusions and caveats: It was taken for granted in presence/absence analyses that sequencing depth across donors was roughly uniform.

About this clone itself: Its antigen is as yet unknown.

The ends were cut back, 1 base at V and 0 bases at J, with 10 bases in the middle. This CDR3 contains 16 residues. Germline-derived CDR1 and CDR2 are SGHTA and FQGNSA. The primer mix had 60 Vbeta and 13 Jbeta primers. The repertoire was sequenced with immunoSEQ multiplex PCR; TCRdb's copy has only in-frame clones and lacks some. The sample shows around 93,000 clones, over 65% of them seen only once. The chain joins TRBV7-2 to TRBJ1-3; no clear D gene. The sequence derives from a man aged 45-60 years in good health and CMV-seronegative. The sequenced material came from PBMCs. The CDR3 sequence is CASSLGGALSGNTIYF. The CDR3 DNA reads as TGTGCCAGCAGCTTAGGAGGAGCCCTCTCTGGAAACACCATATATTTT.